This is a list of T cell receptor beta chains from one sample in a study of cytomegalovirus exposure and HLA in healthy donors. TCRdb's copy holds only in-frame clones and misses some; the assay was immunoSEQ multiplex PCR. The table lists some 200,000 clones, just over 90% of them singletons. The sequencing sample was made of PBMCs. The receptors shown here come from a woman aged 18-30 years in good health and CMV-seronegative. Both conserved end residues are part of each CDR3. A D gene is named only where the DNA matches it firmly. Clone size is stated in some rows and not others, as once, few, many or a class when expanded.

d_call clone_size j_call v_call cdr3_nt cdr3_aa
. . TRBJ1-1 TRBV5-4 TGTGCCAGCAGCACCCAAAACCAGGCTTTCTTT CASSTQNQAFF
. once TRBJ1-2 TRBV7-2 TGTGCCAGCAGCTTTGACAGCGGGGGGCTCGCTGGCTACACCTTC CASSFDSGGLAGYTF
TRBD1 . TRBJ1-3 TRBV19 TGTGCCAGTAGTATCACCGGACAGGGGGCTGGAAACACCATATATTTT CASSITGQGAGNTIYF
. . TRBJ1-2 TRBV27 TGTGCCAGCAGTATCAACAGGGATCGAGGCTACACCTTC CASSINRDRGYTF
TRBD1 once TRBJ1-2 TRBV18 TGTGCCAGCTCACCAACCGGGACAGGGAACTATGGCTACACCTTC CASSPTGTGNYGYTF
TRBD1 once TRBJ1-4 TRBV5-1 TGCGCCAGCAGCCGGACAGGGGGTATTCTGTTTTTT CASSRTGGILFF
TRBD2 once TRBJ2-1 TRBV7-9 TGTGCCAGCAGCTTAGGTGGCGGGAGGAAGGATGAGCAGTTCTTC CASSLGGGRKDEQFF
TRBD2 . TRBJ2-2 TRBV7-3 TGTGCCAGCACCCAAGCGGGAGTTAACACCGGGGAGCTGTTTTTT CASTQAGVNTGELFF
. . TRBJ2-2 TRBV27 TGTGCCAGCAGTCAATCTGGACAGATGAACACCGGGGAGCTGTTTTTT CASSQSGQMNTGELFF
. . TRBJ2-7 TRBV5-4 TGTGCCAGCAGCTTGGGGCAGGACATCTACGAGCAGTACTTC CASSLGQDIYEQYF
. . TRBJ1-2 TRBV5-1 TGCGCCAGCAGCTTGGTTGGAGGGGACTATGGCTACACCTTC CASSLVGGDYGYTF
. . TRBJ2-1 TRBV9 TGTGCCAGCAGCGTAGGCCCGGGCAGGGGGCTAAGCGGGAGGTTGTGGGAGCAGTTCTTC CASSVGPGRGLSGRLWEQFF
. . TRBJ2-1 TRBV5-1 TGCGCCAGCAGCTGGGGGGACTCCAGCAATGAGCAGTTCTTC CASSWGDSSNEQFF
. . TRBJ2-3 TRBV7-3 TGTGCCAGCAGCTTGGTGGGAGCAGATACGCAGTATTTT CASSLVGADTQYF
. . TRBJ2-7 TRBV4-1 TGCGCCAGCAGCCTAGCCCCGACAGGTACCTCCTACGAGCAGTACTTC CASSLAPTGTSYEQYF
. . TRBJ2-1 TRBV4-2 TGTGCCAGCAGCTCACCAATTAAAGGGACACCCTACAATGAGCAGTTCTTC CASSSPIKGTPYNEQFF
. . TRBJ1-2 TRBV9 TGTGCCAGCAGCGTAGATGTGAGAATCGGGTCAGGGGAGACCTATGGCTACACCTTC CASSVDVRIGSGETYGYTF
. . TRBJ2-3 TRBV6-5 TGTGCCAGCAGTTGCCCAGACACAGATACGCAGTATTTT CASSCPDTDTQYF
TRBD1 . TRBJ1-5 TRBV19 TGTGCCAGTACCCCCACAGTGACAGGGAGTCAGCCCCAGCATTTT CASTPTVTGSQPQHF
. once TRBJ2-3 TRBV6-4 TGTGCCAGCAGTGACTCGAGCGGCCCGTCCTATACGCAGTATTTT CASSDSSGPSYTQYF
. . TRBJ1-2 TRBV19 TGTGCCAGTAATAGAGGAGGCGGCTACACCTTC CASNRGGGYTF
. . TRBJ2-3 TRBV5-1 TGCGCCAGCAGCCCTGGACTTTCCCCGGGCGCAGATACGCAGTATTTT CASSPGLSPGADTQYF
. once TRBJ2-7 TRBV5-1 TGCGCCAGCAGCTTGGGGGTCATCAACAGGGCACCCTACGAGCAGTACTTC CASSLGVINRAPYEQYF
TRBD2 . TRBJ2-3 TRBV28 TGTGCCAGCAGCTCCTCGGTGGGAGGGGCGCAGTATTTT CASSSSVGGAQYF
TRBD1 . TRBJ1-2 TRBV15 TGTGCCACCAGCAGACCTAGACAGGGCCAGCGCTATGGCTACACCTTC CATSRPRQGQRYGYTF
. once TRBJ1-2 TRBV7-8 TGTGCCAGCAGCCTGTCGGACTCTCCTAACTATGGCTACACCTTC CASSLSDSPNYGYTF
. . TRBJ1-2 TRBV29-1 TGCAGCGTTGTGTCGGGGGGCGGTGGCTACACCTTC CSVVSGGGGYTF
. . TRBJ1-2 TRBV6-5 TGTGCCAGCAGGGGAGGTTCACCCTATGGCTACACCTTC CASRGGSPYGYTF
. . TRBJ1-4 TRBV10-3 TGTGCCATCAGCGACCAGGGAAAGGGGGATGAAAAACTGTTTTTT CAISDQGKGDEKLFF
TRBD1 . TRBJ1-5 TRBV28 TGTGCCAGCAGTTTCTTGGGGACAGGGCTCCATAGCAATCAGCCCCAGCATTTT CASSFLGTGLHSNQPQHF
TRBD1 . TRBJ1-2 TRBV5-1 TGCGCCAGCAGCGCCGGGACAGGGAGCGGCTACACCTTC CASSAGTGSGYTF
TRBD2 . TRBJ2-7 TRBV28 TGTGCCAGCAGTTTGTCTAGCGGGGATAACTACGAGCAGTACTTC CASSLSSGDNYEQYF